Below, one T cell receptor beta chain is given with its context. Its specificity is unknown. A read error may produce the germline difference seen at one junction end. This CDR3 region has 14 residues. Germline assignment: CDR1 SNHLY and CDR2 FYNNEI. The sample is drawn from a study of T cells in Graves' hyperthyroidism and ophthalmopathy. The study's findings and limits: Most thyroid clonotypes that were expanded above 0.001 also turned up in blood.

RNA transcripts were the template for amplifying TCR beta CDR3 regions. The HTBI primer set drove a first-round RT-PCR of the TCR CDR3. From the multiplex PCR reads, TCRdb called clonotypes with MiXCR, one entry per CDR3 protein. The top ten clones hold less than 9% of a sample with 500,000 to 800,000 distinct CDR3 sequences, 45% of them seen once. The chain combines TRBV2 with TRBJ2-5; 7 nucleotides line up with TRBD2. The source material was peripheral blood or thyroid tissue (not recorded which). This receptor was obtained from an adult man with Graves' disease, either hyperthyroidism or ophthalmopathy (not recorded which). The CDR3 DNA reads TGTGCCATCAGTGAGCCAGGGAGGGAAGAGACCCAGTACTTC. Translated: CAISEPGREETQYF. Full variable domain (missing parts from reference TRBV2 and TRBJ2-5): EPEVTQTPSHQVTQMGQEVILRCVPISNHLYFYWYRQILGQKVEFLVSFYNNEISEKSEIFDDQFSVERPDGSNFTLKIRSTKLEDSAMYFCAISEPGREETQYFGPGTRLLVL.